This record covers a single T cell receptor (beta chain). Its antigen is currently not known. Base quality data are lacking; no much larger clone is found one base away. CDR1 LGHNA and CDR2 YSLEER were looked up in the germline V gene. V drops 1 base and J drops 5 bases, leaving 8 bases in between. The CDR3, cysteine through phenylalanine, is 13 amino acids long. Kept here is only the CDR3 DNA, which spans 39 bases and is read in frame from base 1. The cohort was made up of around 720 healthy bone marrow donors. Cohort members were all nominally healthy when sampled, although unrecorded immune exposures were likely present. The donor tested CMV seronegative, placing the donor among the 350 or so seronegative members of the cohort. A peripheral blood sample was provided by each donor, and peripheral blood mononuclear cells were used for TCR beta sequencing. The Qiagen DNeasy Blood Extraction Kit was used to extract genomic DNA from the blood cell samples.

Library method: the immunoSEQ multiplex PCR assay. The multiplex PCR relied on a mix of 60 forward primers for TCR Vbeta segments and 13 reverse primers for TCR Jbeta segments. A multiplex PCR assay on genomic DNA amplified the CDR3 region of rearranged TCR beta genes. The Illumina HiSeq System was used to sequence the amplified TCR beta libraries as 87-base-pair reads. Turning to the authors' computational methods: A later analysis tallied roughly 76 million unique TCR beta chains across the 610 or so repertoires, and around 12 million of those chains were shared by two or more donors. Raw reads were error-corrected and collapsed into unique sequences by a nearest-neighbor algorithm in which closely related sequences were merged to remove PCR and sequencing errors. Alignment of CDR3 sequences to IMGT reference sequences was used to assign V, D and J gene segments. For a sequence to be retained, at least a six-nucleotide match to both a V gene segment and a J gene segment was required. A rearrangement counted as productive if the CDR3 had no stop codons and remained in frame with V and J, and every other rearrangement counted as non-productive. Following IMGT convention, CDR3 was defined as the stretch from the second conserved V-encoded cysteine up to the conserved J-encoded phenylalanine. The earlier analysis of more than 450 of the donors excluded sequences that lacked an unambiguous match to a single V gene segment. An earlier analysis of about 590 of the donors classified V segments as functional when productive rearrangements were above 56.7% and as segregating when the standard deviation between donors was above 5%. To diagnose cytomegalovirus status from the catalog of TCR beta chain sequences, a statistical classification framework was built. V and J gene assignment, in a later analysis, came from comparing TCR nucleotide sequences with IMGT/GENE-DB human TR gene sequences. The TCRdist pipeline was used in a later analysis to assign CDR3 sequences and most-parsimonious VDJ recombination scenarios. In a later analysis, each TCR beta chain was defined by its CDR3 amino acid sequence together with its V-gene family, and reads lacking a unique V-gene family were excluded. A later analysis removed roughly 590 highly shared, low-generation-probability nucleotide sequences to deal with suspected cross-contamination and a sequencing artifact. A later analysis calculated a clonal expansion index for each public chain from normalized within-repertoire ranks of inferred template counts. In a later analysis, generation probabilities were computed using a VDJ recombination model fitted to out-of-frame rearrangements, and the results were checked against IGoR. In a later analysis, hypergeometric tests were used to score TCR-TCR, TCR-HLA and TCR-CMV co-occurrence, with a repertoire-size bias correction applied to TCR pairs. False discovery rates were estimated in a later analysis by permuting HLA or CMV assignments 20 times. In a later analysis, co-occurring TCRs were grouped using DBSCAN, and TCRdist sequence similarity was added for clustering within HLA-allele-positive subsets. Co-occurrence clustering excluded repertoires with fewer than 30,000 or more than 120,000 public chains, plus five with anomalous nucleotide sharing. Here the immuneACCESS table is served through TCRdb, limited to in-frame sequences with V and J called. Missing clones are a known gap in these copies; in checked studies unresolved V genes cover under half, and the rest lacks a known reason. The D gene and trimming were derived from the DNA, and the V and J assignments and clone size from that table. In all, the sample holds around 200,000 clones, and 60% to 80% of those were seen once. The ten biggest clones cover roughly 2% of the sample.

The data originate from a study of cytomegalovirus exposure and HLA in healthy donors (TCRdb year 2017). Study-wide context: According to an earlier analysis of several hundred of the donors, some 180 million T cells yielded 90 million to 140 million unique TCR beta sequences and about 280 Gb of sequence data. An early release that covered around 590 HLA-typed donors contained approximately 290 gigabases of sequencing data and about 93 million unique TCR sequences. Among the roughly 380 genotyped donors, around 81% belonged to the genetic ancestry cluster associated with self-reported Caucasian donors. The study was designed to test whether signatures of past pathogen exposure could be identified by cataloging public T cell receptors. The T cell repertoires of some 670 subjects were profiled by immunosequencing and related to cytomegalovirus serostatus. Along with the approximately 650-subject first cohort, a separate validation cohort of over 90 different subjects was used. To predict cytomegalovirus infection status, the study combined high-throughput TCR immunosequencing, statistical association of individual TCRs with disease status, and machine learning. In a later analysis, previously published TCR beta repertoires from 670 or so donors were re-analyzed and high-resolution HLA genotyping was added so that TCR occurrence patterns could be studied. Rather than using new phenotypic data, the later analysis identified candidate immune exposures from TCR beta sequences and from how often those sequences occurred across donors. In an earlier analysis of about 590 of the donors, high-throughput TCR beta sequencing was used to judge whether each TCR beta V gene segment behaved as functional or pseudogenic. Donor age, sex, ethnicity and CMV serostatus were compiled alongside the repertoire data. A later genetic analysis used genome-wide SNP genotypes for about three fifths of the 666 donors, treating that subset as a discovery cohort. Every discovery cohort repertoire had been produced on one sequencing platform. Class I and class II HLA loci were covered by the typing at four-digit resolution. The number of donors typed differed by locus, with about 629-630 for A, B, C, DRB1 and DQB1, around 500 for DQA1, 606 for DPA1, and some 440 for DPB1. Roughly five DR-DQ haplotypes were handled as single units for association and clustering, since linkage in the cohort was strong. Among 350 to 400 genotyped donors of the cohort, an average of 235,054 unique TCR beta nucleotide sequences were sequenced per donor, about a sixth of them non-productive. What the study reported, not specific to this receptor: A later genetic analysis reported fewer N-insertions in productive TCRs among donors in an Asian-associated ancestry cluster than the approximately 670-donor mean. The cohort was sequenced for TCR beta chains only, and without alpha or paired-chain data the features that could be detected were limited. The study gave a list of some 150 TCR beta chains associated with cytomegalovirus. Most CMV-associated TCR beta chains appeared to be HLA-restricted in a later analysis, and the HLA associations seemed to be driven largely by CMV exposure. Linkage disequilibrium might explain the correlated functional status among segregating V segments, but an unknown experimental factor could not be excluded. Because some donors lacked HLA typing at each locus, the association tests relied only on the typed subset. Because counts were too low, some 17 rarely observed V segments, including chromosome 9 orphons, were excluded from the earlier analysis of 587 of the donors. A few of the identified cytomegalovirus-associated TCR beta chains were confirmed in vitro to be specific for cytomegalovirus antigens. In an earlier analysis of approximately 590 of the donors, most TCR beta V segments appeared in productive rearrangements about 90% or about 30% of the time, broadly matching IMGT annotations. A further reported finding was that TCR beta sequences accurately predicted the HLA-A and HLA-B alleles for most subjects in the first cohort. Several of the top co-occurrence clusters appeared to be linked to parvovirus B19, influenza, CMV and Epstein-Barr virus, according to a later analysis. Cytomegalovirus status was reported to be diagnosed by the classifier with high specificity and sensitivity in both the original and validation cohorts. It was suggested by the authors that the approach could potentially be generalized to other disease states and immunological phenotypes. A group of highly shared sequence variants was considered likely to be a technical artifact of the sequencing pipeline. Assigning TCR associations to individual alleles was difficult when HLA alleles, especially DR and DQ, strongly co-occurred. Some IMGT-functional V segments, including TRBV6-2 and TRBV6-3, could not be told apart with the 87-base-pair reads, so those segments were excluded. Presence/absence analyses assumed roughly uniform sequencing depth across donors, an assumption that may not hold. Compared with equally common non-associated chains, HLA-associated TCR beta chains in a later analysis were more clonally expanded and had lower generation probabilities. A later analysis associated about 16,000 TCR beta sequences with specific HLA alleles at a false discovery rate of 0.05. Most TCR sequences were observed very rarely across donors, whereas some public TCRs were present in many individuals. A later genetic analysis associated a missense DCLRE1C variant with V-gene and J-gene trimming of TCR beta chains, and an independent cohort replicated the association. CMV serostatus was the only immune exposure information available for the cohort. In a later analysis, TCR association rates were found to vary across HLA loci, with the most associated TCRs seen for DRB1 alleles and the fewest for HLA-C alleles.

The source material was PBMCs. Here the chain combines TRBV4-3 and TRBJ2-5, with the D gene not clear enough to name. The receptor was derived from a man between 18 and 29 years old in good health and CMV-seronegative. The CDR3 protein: CASSQGPIETQYF. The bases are TGCGCCAGCAGCCAAGGGCCCATTGAGACCCAGTACTTC.